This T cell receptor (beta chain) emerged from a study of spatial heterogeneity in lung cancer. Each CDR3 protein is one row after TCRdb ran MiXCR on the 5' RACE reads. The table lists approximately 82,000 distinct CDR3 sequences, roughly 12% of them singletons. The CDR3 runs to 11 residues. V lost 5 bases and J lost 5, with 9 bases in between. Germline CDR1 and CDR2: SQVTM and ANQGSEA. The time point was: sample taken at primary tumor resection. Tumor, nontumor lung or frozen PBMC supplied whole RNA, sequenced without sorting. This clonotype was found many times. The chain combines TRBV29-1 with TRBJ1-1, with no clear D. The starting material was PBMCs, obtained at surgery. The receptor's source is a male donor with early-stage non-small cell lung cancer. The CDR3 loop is CSVFKGTEAFF. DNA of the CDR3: TGCAGCGTTTTTAAAGGAACTGAAGCTTTCTTT.